The 25 T cell receptor beta chains listed next were all sequenced from one sample in a study of control samples from healthy donors and cancer patients (TCRdb year 2020). The receptor library was made with the immunoSEQ multiplex PCR assay. TCRdb took this table from immuneACCESS and kept in-frame rearrangements with V and J called. Such tables lack part of the clones; where checked against another copy, unresolved V genes explain under half of the gap, and the rest is unexplained. This sample is represented by 150,000 or so clones; 88% of them were singletons. The top ten hold approximately 1.6% of the sample. Sequencing was carried out using blood. The origin of the receptors is a man younger than 30 in good health.

This chain uses TRBV4-2 with TRBJ2-5; D possibly matches TRBD1 or TRBD2 (5 bases each). The V and J ends lost 4 bases and 5 bases respectively, with 8 bases between them. CDR1 and CDR2 from the germline V gene are LGHNA and YNFKEQ. The CDR3 runs 12 residues. The CDR3 region has the DNA TGTGCCAGCAGCCGGGACGGCGAGACCCAGTACTTC. Its translation is CASSRDGETQYF.

V gene TRBV11-3 combines with J gene TRBJ2-2; D gene ambiguous. Trimming removed 1 base from V and 14 bases from J, with 8 bases in between. The CDR3 is made up of 11 amino acids. Germline-derived CDR1 and CDR2 are SGHNT and YENEEA. The CDR3 bases are TGTGCCAGCAGCTTAGGTCCCGACCTGTTTTTT. Translated, it gives CASSLGPDLFF. Supplemented by reference TRBV11-3 and TRBJ2-2, the full variable domain reads EAGVVQSPRYKIIEKKQPVAFWCNPISGHNTLYWYLQNLGQGPELLIRYENEEAVDDSQLPKDRFSAERLKGVDSTLKIQPAELGDSAVYLCASSLGPDLFFGEGSRLTVL.

J is TRBJ2-2 and V is TRBV18, with a weak D call TRBD1 (5 bases). Germline CDR1 is KGHSH and CDR2 is LQKENI. The CDR3 runs to 16 residues. Trimming took off 2 bases at V and 0 bases at J, with 10 bases between the two ends. The CDR3 spells CASSPSSQANTGELFF. The CDR3 region has the DNA TGTGCCAGCTCACCAAGCTCACAGGCGAACACCGGGGAGCTGTTTTTT.

A single count supports this clone. This sequence joins TRBV4-3 and TRBJ1-2, with D tentatively TRBD1 (6 bases). V was pared by 0 bases and J by 2 bases, with 10 bases between. CDR1 is LGHNA and CDR2 is YSLEER in the germline V gene. This CDR3 has 15 amino acids. Here the CDR3 reads CASSQDFTGNYGYTF. The CDR3 DNA is TGCGCCAGCAGCCAAGATTTTACAGGGAACTATGGCTACACCTTC.

This sequence joins TRBV11-2 and TRBJ1-4; D unclear. The V and J ends lost 0 bases and 8 bases respectively, with 10 bases between them. This CDR3 region has 14 residues. CDR1 and CDR2 from the germline V gene are SGHAT and FQNNGV. This CDR3 reads CASSLDQAGEKLFF. In DNA, the CDR3 is TGTGCCAGCAGCTTAGACCAAGCGGGAGAAAAACTGTTTTTT.

The CDR3 region is CAAGGSYNSPLHF. The CDR3 coding sequence is TGTGCCGCGGGGGGATCCTATAATTCACCCCTCCACTTT. V usage is TRBV10-3 and J usage is TRBJ1-6; tentative D call: TRBD1 (5 bases). The CDR3 is made up of 13 amino acids. Per germline, CDR1 ENHRY and CDR2 SYGVKD. Trimming pared 11 bases from V and 1 base from J, leaving 9 bases between.

The chain is built from TRBV24-1 and TRBJ1-6; D might be TRBD1 (6 bases). The CDR3 spans 14 residues. Germline V gene lookup returns CDR1 KGHDR and CDR2 SFDVKD. Trimming shortened V by 5 bases and J by 6 bases, and 10 bases separated the two germline ends. CDR3 loop: CATSGGHLNSPLHF. The CDR3 nucleotides read TGTGCCACCAGTGGGGGACATCTTAATTCACCCCTCCACTTT.

This sequence joins TRBV3-1 (or the pseudogene TRBV3-2) and TRBJ1-2; D gene uncertain. Trimming removed 3 bases from V and 2 bases from J, with 13 bases in between. This CDR3 is built from 15 residues. Looked up from germline, CDR1 is LGHDT and CDR2 is YNNKEL (reference sequence). The CDR3 DNA sequence: TGTGCCAGCAGCCAGGGCCCTTCTATAAACTATGGCTACACCTTC. Translation: CASSQGPSINYGYTF.

The CDR3 bases are TGCGCCAGCAGCGCGAGGCCCGGGGGTACCTACGAGCAGTACTTC. This codes for CASSARPGGTYEQYF. V is TRBV5-1 and J is TRBJ2-7; D is perhaps TRBD2 (6 bases). The length of the CDR3 is 15 residues. Germline V gene sequence: CDR1 SGHRS, CDR2 YFSETQ. Deletions cut 4 bases from V and 2 bases from J, with 16 bases between.

This chain connects TRBV4-3 to TRBJ1-3; D may be TRBD1 (6 bases). The V gene lost 3 bases and the J gene lost 0 bases, with 12 bases spanning the gap. The CDR3 extends over 16 amino acids. From germline, CDR1 is LGHNA and CDR2 YSLEER. This CDR3 reads CASSQSGESSGNTIYF. As DNA, the CDR3 is TGCGCCAGCAGCCAGTCAGGGGAGAGCTCTGGAAACACCATATATTTT.

This sequence joins TRBV27 and TRBJ2-1; a weak D match, TRBD2 (5 bases). V was trimmed by 4 bases and J by 5 bases, leaving 18 bases between them. The CDR3 loop spans 16 amino acids. In germline, CDR1 is MNHEY, CDR2 SMNVEV (reference sequence). In DNA form, the CDR3 reads TGTGCCAGCAGTTCCCCCGGGATAGCGTTCAACAATGAGCAGTTCTTC. Protein product: CASSSPGIAFNNEQFF.

The chain employs TRBV11-3 and TRBJ1-1, with TRBD1 as a possible D gene (5 bases). The CDR3 loop spans 13 amino acids. CDR1 and CDR2 from the germline V gene are SGHNT and YENEEA. Trimming stripped 4 bases from V and 1 base from J, with 7 bases between. CDR3 in amino acids: CASSYDRNTEAFF. The CDR3 nucleotides read TGTGCCAGCAGCTATGACAGGAACACTGAAGCTTTCTTT.

This clone showed up just a few times. This chain joins TRBV6-2 or TRBV6-3 and TRBJ1-1; TRBD1 agrees at 10 bases. V trimming: 2 bases; J trimming: 4 bases; junction bases outside the gene matches: 4. This CDR3 has 15 amino acids. Germline-derived CDR1 and CDR2 are MNHEY and SVGEGT. The CDR3 spells CASSYDRGLGTEAFF. The CDR3 bases are TGTGCCAGCAGTTACGACAGGGGGCTTGGCACTGAAGCTTTCTTT.

J is TRBJ1-2 and V is TRBV5-4; unclear D gene. Trimming took off 2 bases at V and 4 bases at J, with 15 bases between the two ends. There are 15 residues in the CDR3. Germline CDR1 SGHNT, CDR2 YYREEE (reference sequence). The CDR3 loop is CASSFSGPEGYGYTF. The CDR3 DNA is TGTGCCAGCAGCTTTTCAGGTCCGGAGGGCTATGGCTACACCTTC. The whole variable domain, filled in from reference TRBV5-4 and TRBJ1-2, reads ETGVTQSPTHLIKTRGQQVTLRCSSQSGHNTVSWYQQALGQGPQFIFQYYREEENGRGNFPPRFSGLQFPNYSSELNVNALELDDSALYLCASSFSGPEGYGYTFGSGTRLTVV.

The rearrangement uses TRBV2 and TRBJ1-4; D remains ambiguous. There are 13 residues in the CDR3. Germline CDR1 SNHLY, CDR2 FYNNEI. Trimming shortened V by 3 bases and J by 0 bases, and 2 bases separated the two germline ends. The CDR3 DNA sequence: TGTGCCAGCAGTGAGGCAACTAATGAAAAACTGTTTTTT. Amino acid sequence: CASSEATNEKLFF.

This chain links TRBV2 with TRBJ1-2; no clear D. Germline CDR1 is SNHLY and CDR2 is FYNNEI. The V gene lost 6 bases and the J gene lost 1 base, with 24 bases spanning the gap. This CDR3 contains 18 residues. The CDR3 nucleotides are TGTGCCAGCAGCGGTCCACATAGTTCCAAAACTCTTAACTATGGCTACACCTTC. Its protein product is CASSGPHSSKTLNYGYTF.

The V call is TRBV19, the J call TRBJ2-3; weak D call: TRBD1 (6 bases). The V end was cut by 7 bases, the J end by 6 bases, with 14 bases between. The germline V gene has CDR1 LNHDA and CDR2 SQIVND (reference sequence). This CDR3 is 13 amino acids long. CDR3 in DNA: TGTGCCAGTAAGGGTTGGACAGATGATACGCAGTATTTT. This translates into CASKGWTDDTQYF.

This chain connects TRBV7-3 to TRBJ2-1, with unresolved D. The CDR3 has 15 amino acids. Trimming removed 1 base at V and 0 bases at J, with 7 bases between. Per germline, CDR1 SGHTA and CDR2 FQGTGA. This CDR3 reads CASSLSRSSYNEQFF. Here the CDR3 DNA reads TGTGCCAGCAGCTTAAGCCGGAGCTCCTACAATGAGCAGTTCTTC.

The rearrangement uses TRBV6-4 and TRBJ2-3; D is ambiguous. The CDR3 consists of 13 residues. Germline values: CDR1 MRHNA, CDR2 SNTAGT. V lost 5 bases and J lost 2, with 8 bases in between. The CDR3 region is CASSPSPTDTQYF. Written as DNA, the CDR3 is TGTGCCAGCAGTCCGAGCCCCACAGATACGCAGTATTTT.

The J gene is TRBJ1-6, the V gene TRBV7-9; D gene uncertain. The CDR3 totals 13 residues. V lost 3 bases, J lost 12 bases, and 12 bases lay in between. CDR1 SEHNR and CDR2 FQNEAQ come from the germline V gene (reference sequence). CDR3 loop: CASSLAGMGPLHF. Here the CDR3 DNA reads TGTGCCAGCAGCTTGGCCGGGATGGGACCCCTCCACTTT.

The rearrangement links TRBV27 to TRBJ2-1, with a possible D match to TRBD2 (6 bases). This CDR3 has 15 amino acids. The germline V gene has CDR1 MNHEY and CDR2 SMNVEV (reference sequence). Between the trimmed V and J ends, which lost 1 base and 8 bases, there was a span of 15 bases. The CDR3 coding sequence is TGTGCCAGCAGTTTATTCGGACTACCTATGGATGAGCAGTTCTTC. Translating it yields CASSLFGLPMDEQFF.

The V and J genes are TRBV27 and TRBJ1-5; TRBD1 agrees at 12 bases. The J segment lost 2 bases and the V segment lost 5 bases, leaving 4 bases of the junction unmatched. The CDR3 runs 16 residues. Germline V gives CDR1 MNHEY, CDR2 SMNVEV (reference sequence). DNA of the CDR3: TGTGCCAGCAGTCCGGGACAGGGGGCTGGCAATCAGCCCCAGCATTTT. It translates to CASSPGQGAGNQPQHF.

V is TRBV28 and J is TRBJ1-5; D is uncertain. Trimming took 5 bases from V and 5 from J, leaving 16 bases between them. This CDR3 comprises 15 residues. In germline, CDR1 is MDHEN, CDR2 SYDVKM. CDR3 amino acids: CASSKPKGSHQPQHF. CDR3 nucleotide sequence: TGTGCCAGCAGTAAACCGAAGGGTTCTCATCAGCCCCAGCATTTT. Looking up the rest from reference TRBV28 and TRBJ1-5 gives the full variable domain: DVKVTQSSRYLVKRTGEKVFLECVQDMDHENMFWYRQDPGLGLRLIYFSYDVKMKEKGDIPEGYSVSREKKERFSLILESASTNQTSMYLCASSKPKGSHQPQHFGDGTRLSIL.

The V gene is TRBV12-5, the J gene TRBJ2-1; 8 bases are shared with TRBD2. The length of the CDR3 is 18 residues. Germline assignment: CDR1 LGHNT and CDR2 FRNRAP. V shed 4 bases and J 0 bases; nucleotides not matched to a gene: 11. CDR3 amino acids: CASGSTRAGGSSYNEQFF. For the CDR3, the DNA is TGTGCTAGTGGTTCCACTCGGGCGGGGGGTAGCTCCTACAATGAGCAGTTCTTC.

The chain couples TRBV27 to TRBJ2-6; either TRBD1 or TRBD2 may supply D (5 bases each). The CDR3 is made up of 18 amino acids. Trimming removed 5 bases at V and 0 bases at J, with 17 bases between. Germline values: CDR1 MNHEY, CDR2 SMNVEV (reference sequence). CDR3 amino acids: CASSGGRSGGSGANVLTF. CDR3 in DNA: TGTGCCAGCAGTGGGGGAAGGAGCGGTGGCTCTGGGGCCAACGTCCTGACTTTC.